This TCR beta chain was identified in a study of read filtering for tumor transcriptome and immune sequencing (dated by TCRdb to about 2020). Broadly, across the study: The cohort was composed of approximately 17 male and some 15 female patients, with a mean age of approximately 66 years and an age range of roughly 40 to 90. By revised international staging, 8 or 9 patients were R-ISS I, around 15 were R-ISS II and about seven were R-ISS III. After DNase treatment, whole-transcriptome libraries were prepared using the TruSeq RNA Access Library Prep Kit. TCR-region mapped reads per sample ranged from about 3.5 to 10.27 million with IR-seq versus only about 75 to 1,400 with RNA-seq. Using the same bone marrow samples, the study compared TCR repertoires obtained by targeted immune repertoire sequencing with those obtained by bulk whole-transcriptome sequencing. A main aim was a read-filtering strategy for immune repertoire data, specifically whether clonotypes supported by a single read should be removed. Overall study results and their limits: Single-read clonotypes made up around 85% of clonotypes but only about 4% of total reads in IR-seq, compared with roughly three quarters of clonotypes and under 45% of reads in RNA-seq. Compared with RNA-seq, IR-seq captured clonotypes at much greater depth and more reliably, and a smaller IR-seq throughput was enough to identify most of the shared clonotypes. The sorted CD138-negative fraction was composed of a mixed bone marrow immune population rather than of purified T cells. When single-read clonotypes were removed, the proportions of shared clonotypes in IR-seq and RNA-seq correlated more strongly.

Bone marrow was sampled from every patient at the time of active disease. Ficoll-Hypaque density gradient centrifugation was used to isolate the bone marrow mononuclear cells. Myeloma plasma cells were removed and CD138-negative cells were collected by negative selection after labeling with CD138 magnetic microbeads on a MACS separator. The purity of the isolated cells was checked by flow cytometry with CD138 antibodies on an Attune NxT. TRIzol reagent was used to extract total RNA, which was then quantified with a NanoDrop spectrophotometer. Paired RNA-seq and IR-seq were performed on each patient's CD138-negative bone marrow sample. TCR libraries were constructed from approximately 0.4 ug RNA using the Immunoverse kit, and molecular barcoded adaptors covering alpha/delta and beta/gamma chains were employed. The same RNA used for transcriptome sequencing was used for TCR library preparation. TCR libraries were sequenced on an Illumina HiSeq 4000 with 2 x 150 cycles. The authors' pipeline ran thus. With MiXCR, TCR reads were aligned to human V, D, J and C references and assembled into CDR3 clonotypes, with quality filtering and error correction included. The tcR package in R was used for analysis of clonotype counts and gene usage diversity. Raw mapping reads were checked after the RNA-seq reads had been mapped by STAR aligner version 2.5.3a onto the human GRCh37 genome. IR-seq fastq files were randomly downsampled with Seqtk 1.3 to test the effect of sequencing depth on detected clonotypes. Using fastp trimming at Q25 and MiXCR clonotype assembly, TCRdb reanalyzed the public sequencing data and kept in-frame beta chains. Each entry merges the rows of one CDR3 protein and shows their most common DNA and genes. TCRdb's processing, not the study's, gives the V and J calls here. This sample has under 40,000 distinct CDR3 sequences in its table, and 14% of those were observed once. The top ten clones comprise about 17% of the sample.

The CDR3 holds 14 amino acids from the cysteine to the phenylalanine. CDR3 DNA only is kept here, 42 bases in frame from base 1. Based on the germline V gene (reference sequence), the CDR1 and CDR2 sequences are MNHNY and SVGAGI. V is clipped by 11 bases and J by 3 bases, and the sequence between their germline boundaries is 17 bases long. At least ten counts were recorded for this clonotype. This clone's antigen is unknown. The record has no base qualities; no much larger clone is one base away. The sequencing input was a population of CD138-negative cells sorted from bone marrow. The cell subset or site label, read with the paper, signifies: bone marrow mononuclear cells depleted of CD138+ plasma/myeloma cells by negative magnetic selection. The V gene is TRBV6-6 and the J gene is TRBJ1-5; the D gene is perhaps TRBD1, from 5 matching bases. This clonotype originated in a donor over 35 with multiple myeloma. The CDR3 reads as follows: CAAAGAQLNQPQHF. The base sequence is TGTGCCGCCGCCGGGGCGCAACTCAATCAGCCCCAGCATTTT.